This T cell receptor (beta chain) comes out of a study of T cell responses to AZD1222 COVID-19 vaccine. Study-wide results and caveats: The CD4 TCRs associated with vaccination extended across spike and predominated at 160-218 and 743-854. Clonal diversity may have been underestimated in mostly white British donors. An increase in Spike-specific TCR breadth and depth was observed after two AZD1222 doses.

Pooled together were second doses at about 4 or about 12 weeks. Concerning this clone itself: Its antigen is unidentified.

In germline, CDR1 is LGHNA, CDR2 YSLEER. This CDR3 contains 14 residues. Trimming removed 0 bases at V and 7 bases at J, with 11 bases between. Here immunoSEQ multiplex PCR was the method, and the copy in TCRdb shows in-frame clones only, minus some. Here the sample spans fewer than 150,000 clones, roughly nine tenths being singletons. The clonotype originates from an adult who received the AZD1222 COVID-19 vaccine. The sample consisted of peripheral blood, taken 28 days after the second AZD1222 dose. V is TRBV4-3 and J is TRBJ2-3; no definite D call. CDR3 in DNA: TGCGCCAGCAGCCAAGACACGGCAGAAAATACGCAGTATTTT. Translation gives CASSQDTAENTQYF.